This T cell receptor beta chain was documented in a study of patients with pleural tuberculosis. There are many counts of this clonotype. The CDR3 length is 11 residues. The V end was cut by 5 bases, the J end by 5 bases, with 9 bases between. Germline CDR1 SQVTM, CDR2 ANQGSEA. Using its own MiXCR run on the reads, TCRdb lists one record per CDR3 protein. This table holds around 50,000 distinct CDR3 sequences, less than 8% found once. This receptor was identified in a human donor with pleural tuberculosis. The chain recombines TRBV29-1 with TRBJ1-1; no reliable D call. The CDR3 nucleotides read TGCAGCGTTAAAGTTGGGACTGAAGCTTTCTTT. Translated: CSVKVGTEAFF.